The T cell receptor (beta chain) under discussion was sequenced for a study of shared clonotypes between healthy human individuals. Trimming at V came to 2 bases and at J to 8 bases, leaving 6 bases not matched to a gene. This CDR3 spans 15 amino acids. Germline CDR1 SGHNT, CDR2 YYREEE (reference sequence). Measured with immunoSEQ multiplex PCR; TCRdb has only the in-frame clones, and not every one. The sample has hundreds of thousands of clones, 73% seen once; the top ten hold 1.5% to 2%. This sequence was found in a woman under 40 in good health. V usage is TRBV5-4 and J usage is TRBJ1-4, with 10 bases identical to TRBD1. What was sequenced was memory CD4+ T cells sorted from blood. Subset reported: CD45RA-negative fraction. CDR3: CASSFGTGVGEKLFF. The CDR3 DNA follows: TGTGCCAGCAGCTTTGGGACAGGGGTAGGGGAAAAACTGTTTTTT.